Listed here is a single TCR beta chain. The antigen remains unidentified. This record belongs to a study of CXCR3-negative and CXCR3-positive naive CD8 T cells. The overall study: Per library, roughly 1.4 +/- 0.3 million reads; 130 million to 150 million TRB reads overall.

Naivety in CD8+ T cells corresponded to a CD45RO-CCR7+CD27+CD95- phenotype. The TRB cDNA libraries were prepared by 5' RACE with UMI labels. TCRdb re-called the 5' RACE reads and catalogs CDR3 proteins one per entry, DNA excluded. The sample table sets out around 80,000 distinct CDR3 sequences. CDR1 MRHNA and CDR2 SNTAGT come from the germline V gene. The CDR3 has 16 amino acids. Study-level points and caveats: In cryopreserved cells, CXCR3 expression partially decreased, and fresh PBMCs were used in most assays. Diversity in memory CD8+ cells fell much lower than the comparably high levels seen in both naive subsets. Higher TRB CDR3 hydrophobicity marked CXCR3-positive naive cells relative to CXCR3-negative naive cells.

Sequences were obtained from naive CXCR3+ CD8+ T cells from blood. Subset described: CD45RO-CCR7+CD27+CD95- naive CD8+ T cells expressing CXCR3 (TNR3+). The TCR was taken from a human donor in good health. Some clones in this sample may be carry-over from other donors' samples. The genes are TRBV6-4 and TRBJ2-1; TCRdb lists TRBD2, though no DNA is available to test this call. This chain's CDR3 is CASSDSLGGPSNEQFF.